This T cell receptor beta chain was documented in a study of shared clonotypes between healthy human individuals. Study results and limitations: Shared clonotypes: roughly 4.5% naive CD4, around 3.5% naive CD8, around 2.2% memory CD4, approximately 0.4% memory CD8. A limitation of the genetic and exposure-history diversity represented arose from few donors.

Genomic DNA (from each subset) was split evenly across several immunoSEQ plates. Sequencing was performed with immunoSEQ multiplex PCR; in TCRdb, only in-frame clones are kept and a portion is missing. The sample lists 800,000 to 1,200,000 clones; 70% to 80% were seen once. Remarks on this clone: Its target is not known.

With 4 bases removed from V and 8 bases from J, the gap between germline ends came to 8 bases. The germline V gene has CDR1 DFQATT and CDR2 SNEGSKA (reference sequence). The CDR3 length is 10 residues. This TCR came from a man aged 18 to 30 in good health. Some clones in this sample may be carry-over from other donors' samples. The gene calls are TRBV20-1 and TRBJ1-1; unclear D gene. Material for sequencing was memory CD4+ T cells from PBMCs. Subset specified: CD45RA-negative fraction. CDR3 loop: CSAMWVEAFF. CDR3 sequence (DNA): TGCAGTGCTATGTGGGTCGAAGCTTTCTTT.